This passage covers 27 T cell receptor beta chains from one sample sequenced in a study of response to subunit inactivated influenza vaccine. TCRdb used MiXCR to reprocess the RT-PCR reads, holding one entry per CDR3 protein. The sample has 500,000 to 550,000 distinct CDR3 sequences; 20% to 25% are singletons. A further study also used this sample, focusing on T cells expressing NK-cell markers. Turning to that study: In generating TCR beta cDNA, 5'RACE template switching with UMIs was used.

The material was CD4+ T cells sorted from PBMCs, obtained less than 13 days after vaccination. The source is a man aged 50 to 59 who received an inactivated influenza vaccine.

J is TRBJ1-3 and V is TRBV6-6; a weak D match, TRBD1 (5 bases). CDR1 and CDR2 from the germline V gene are MNHNY and SVGAGI (reference sequence). Trimming removed 8 bases at V and 4 bases at J, with 12 bases between. The CDR3 runs to 13 residues. The CDR3 region has the DNA TGTGCCAGCGCCCTAGGGGTGGGAAACACCATATATTTT. Its translation: CASALGVGNTIYF.

The count of this clonotype is one. The chain carries TRBV7-2 and TRBJ2-2; TRBD2 might be the D (6 bases). Germline assignment: CDR1 SGHTA and CDR2 FQGNSA. Deletions cut 6 bases from V and 0 bases from J, with 14 bases between. CDR3 size: 16 residues. CDR3 sequence: CASRLGGPSNTGELFF. The DNA of the CDR3 is TGTGCCAGCAGGTTGGGAGGCCCCTCGAACACCGGGGAGCTGTTTTTT.

This clonotype was seen repeatedly, ten times or more. J is TRBJ2-5 and V is TRBV27; tentative D call: TRBD1 (5 bases). V was pared by 2 bases and J by 7 bases, with 14 bases between. This CDR3 spans 14 amino acids. Germline assignment: CDR1 MNHEY and CDR2 SMNVEV (reference sequence). Written as DNA, the CDR3 is TGTGCCAGCAGTTTAGGTCAAGGGGTGGGGACCCAGTACTTC. The encoded protein is CASSLGQGVGTQYF.

This clonotype appeared once. The chain couples TRBV28 to TRBJ2-2; D is unresolved. Trimming removed 3 bases from V and 0 bases from J, with 5 bases in between. CDR3 length equals 14 residues. CDR1 is MDHEN and CDR2 is SYDVKM in the germline V gene. This chain's CDR3 is CASSFYPNTGELFF. The CDR3 DNA follows: TGTGCCAGCAGTTTTTATCCGAACACCGGGGAGCTGTTTTTT. Full variable domain (missing parts from reference TRBV28 and TRBJ2-2): DVKVTQSSRYLVKRTGEKVFLECVQDMDHENMFWYRQDPGLGLRLIYFSYDVKMKEKGDIPEGYSVSREKKERFSLILESASTNQTSMYLCASSFYPNTGELFFGEGSRLTVL.

This clonotype was counted many times. This chain joins TRBV15 and TRBJ2-1; no firm D call. The CDR3 spans 16 residues. Germline CDR1 is LNHNV and CDR2 is YYDKDF (reference sequence). With 5 bases removed from V and 3 bases from J, the gap between germline ends came to 17 bases. The CDR3 DNA reads TGTGCCACCAGCTTCCGTAGAGAACTTCTCTACAATGAGCAGTTCTTC. As protein: CATSFRRELLYNEQFF.

This clonotype was recorded a few times. V gene TRBV28 combines with J gene TRBJ1-5; D might be TRBD1 (5 bases). The CDR3 consists of 16 residues. Germline assignment: CDR1 MDHEN and CDR2 SYDVKM. V was cut by 6 bases and J by 1 base, with 16 bases left in between. CDR3 nucleotide sequence: TGTGCCAGCAGCACTCGGGGGGGGTTCAGCAATCAGCCCCAGCATTTT. It yields the protein CASSTRGGFSNQPQHF.

This clonotype came up a few times. This chain joins TRBV6-2 or TRBV6-3 and TRBJ1-5; D is unclear. The V end lost 0 bases, the J end lost 1 base, and 7 bases lay between the germline ends. CDR1 and CDR2 from the germline V gene are MNHEY and SVGEGT. CDR3 length: 15 amino acids. CDR3 protein: CASSYSRFSNQPQHF. CDR3 coding DNA: TGTGCCAGCAGTTACTCAAGGTTCAGCAATCAGCCCCAGCATTTT.

This sequence joins TRBV4-2 and TRBJ2-7, with D tentatively TRBD1 (5 bases). The CDR3 loop spans 15 amino acids. Trimming took 0 bases from V and 6 from J, leaving 15 bases between them. Germline V CDR1 and CDR2: LGHNA, YNFKEQ. The CDR3 sequence: CASSQDQGVRGEQYF. The CDR3 region has the DNA TGTGCCAGCAGCCAAGATCAGGGCGTAAGGGGCGAGCAGTACTTC.

V is TRBV30 and J is TRBJ2-5, with 11 bases fitting TRBD2. Germline V lookup: CDR1 GTSNPN, CDR2 SVGIG (reference sequence). This CDR3 is built from 15 residues. The junction had 7 bases not matched to a gene; V was cut back by 2 bases and J by 5 bases. The CDR3 protein is CAWSFGLAGVETQYF. The DNA of the CDR3 is TGTGCCTGGAGTTTCGGACTAGCGGGCGTGGAGACCCAGTACTTC.

This clonotype appeared a few times. The chain links TRBV7-6 to TRBJ2-2; D remains unclear. Trimming removed 5 bases from V and 5 bases from J, with 12 bases in between. From germline, CDR1 is SGHVS and CDR2 FNYEAQ. The CDR3 contains 14 residues. DNA of the CDR3: TGTGCCAGCAGCATCCCGGACGGGACCGGGGAGCTGTTTTTT. This translates into CASSIPDGTGELFF.

Only a few counts were recorded for this clonotype. V and J are TRBV6-2 or TRBV6-3 and TRBJ2-7; weak D call: TRBD2 (6 bases). Looked up from germline, CDR1 is MNHEY and CDR2 is SVGEGT. The CDR3 runs to 14 residues. V shed 4 bases and J shed 6 bases, with 16 bases lying between them. CDR3: CASSSSGGAGEQYF. DNA for the CDR3: TGTGCCAGCAGTTCCAGTGGAGGGGCCGGCGAGCAGTACTTC.

The J gene is TRBJ1-4, the V gene TRBV5-5, with TRBD1 matching over 7 bases. J was trimmed by 0 bases and V by 4 bases; bases with no gene match: 6. The germline gives CDR1 SGHKS, CDR2 YYEKEE (reference sequence). The CDR3 has 16 residues. This CDR3 reads CASSRGTDATNEKLFF. The CDR3 DNA reads as TGTGCCAGCAGCCGAGGGACAGACGCAACTAATGAAAAACTGTTTTTT.

This clonotype showed up just a few times. The J gene is TRBJ2-7, the V gene TRBV6-1; D is unclear. Germline loops: CDR1 MNHNS, CDR2 SASEGT. The CDR3 length is 14 residues. Between the trimmed V and J ends, which lost 5 bases and 0 bases, there was a span of 11 bases. CDR3 amino acids: CASSRTLNSYEQYF. The CDR3 DNA reads TGTGCCAGCAGTCGAACCCTGAACTCCTACGAGCAGTACTTC.

This clonotype came up a few times. The chain couples TRBV4-3 to TRBJ2-7, with D possibly TRBD2 on 6 matching bases. CDR1 and CDR2 (germline): LGHNA, YSLEER. The CDR3 is made up of 13 amino acids. V gave up 1 base and J gave up 3 bases, with 7 bases separating them. The CDR3 loop reads CASSQGLGYEQYF. CDR3 bases: TGCGCCAGCAGCCAAGGACTAGGCTACGAGCAGTACTTC.

This chain joins TRBV3-1 and TRBJ2-7; unclear D gene. Trimming cost V 4 bases and J 4 bases, with 14 bases left between them. Germline lookup yields CDR1 LGHDT and CDR2 YNNKEL (reference sequence). The CDR3 totals 14 residues. This CDR3 reads CASSLSIPSYEQYF. The CDR3 DNA follows: TGTGCCAGCAGCCTCTCAATCCCCAGTTACGAGCAGTACTTC.

In its sample, this clonotype was seen a few times. The chain employs TRBV9 and TRBJ2-7; 12 nucleotides agree with TRBD2. Germline V gene lookup returns CDR1 SGDLS and CDR2 YYNGEE. The J segment lost 2 bases and the V segment lost 2 bases, leaving 26 bases of the junction unmatched. The CDR3 covers 23 residues. The CDR3 coding sequence is TGTGCCAGCAGCGTCAAGGAAGGGCGGGGGTTATCTGGACTAGCGGGATTGGCCTACGAGCAGTACTTC. Translating it yields CASSVKEGRGLSGLAGLAYEQYF.

This rearrangement joins TRBV5-1 to TRBJ2-3; no firm D call. Germline V gives CDR1 SGHRS, CDR2 YFSETQ. The length of the CDR3 is 16 residues. Trimming shortened V by 0 bases and J by 7 bases, and 18 bases separated the two germline ends. CDR3 sequence (DNA): TGCGCCAGCAGCTTGGGGGGAAGTCGGCGATCCCATACGCAGTATTTT. Amino acids: CASSLGGSRRSHTQYF.

This chain uses TRBV14 with TRBJ2-5; D assignment may be TRBD1 or TRBD2 (6 bases each). Between the trimmed V and J ends, which lost 1 base and 4 bases, there was a span of 16 bases. This CDR3 region has 16 residues. CDR1 is SGHDN, CDR2 FVKESK, per germline. CDR3 in DNA: TGTGCCAGCAGCCAAGGGGGGGCCCGGCTAGGAGAGACCCAGTACTTC. This codes for CASSQGGARLGETQYF.

This clonotype has more than one count but fewer than ten. The rearrangement links TRBV7-2 to TRBJ2-7; D may correspond to TRBD1 or TRBD2 (7 bases each). The CDR3 consists of 14 residues. V was cut by 5 bases and J by 1 base, with 12 bases left in between. Germline CDR1 SGHTA, CDR2 FQGNSA. The CDR3 region is CASSRQGGSYEQYF. In nucleotides, the CDR3 is TGTGCCAGCAGCCGACAGGGAGGGTCCTACGAGCAGTACTTC.

This chain connects TRBV20-1 to TRBJ2-1; no firm D call. Per germline, CDR1 DFQATT and CDR2 SNEGSKA (reference sequence). V was trimmed by 0 bases and J by 1 base, leaving 13 bases between them. The CDR3 is made up of 16 amino acids. The CDR3 loop reads CSARDQGTVSYNEQFF. The CDR3 nucleotides read TGCAGTGCTAGAGATCAAGGCACCGTTTCCTACAATGAGCAGTTCTTC.

A few counts support this clonotype. The CDR3 DNA sequence: TGTGCCATCAGTGCGACTAGCGGGAGAGGGGAGACCCAGTACTTC. This translates into CAISATSGRGETQYF. The chain links TRBV10-3 to TRBJ2-5; 12 nucleotides agree with TRBD2. V gave up 4 bases and J gave up 5 bases; unmatched junction bases: 5. Germline V gives CDR1 ENHRY, CDR2 SYGVKD. The CDR3 totals 15 residues.

The chain links TRBV20-1 to TRBJ2-5; TRBD1 aligns across 7 bases. Germline lookup yields CDR1 DFQATT and CDR2 SNEGSKA (reference sequence). There are 13 residues in the CDR3. J was trimmed by 5 bases and V by 5 bases; bases with no gene match: 8. The CDR3 sequence: CSALQGPQETQYF. The CDR3 bases are TGCAGTGCTCTACAGGGGCCACAGGAGACCCAGTACTTC.

The chain is built from TRBV3-1 and TRBJ1-3; D call uncertain. CDR3 length: 15 residues. Between the trimmed V and J ends, which lost 1 base and 2 bases, there was a span of 9 bases. Germline V gives CDR1 LGHDT, CDR2 YNNKEL (reference sequence). CDR3 in amino acids: CASSQVPGAGNTIYF. CDR3 bases: TGTGCCAGCAGCCAAGTACCCGGGGCTGGAAACACCATATATTTT.

This clonotype was seen a few times. V is TRBV5-1 and J is TRBJ2-2; D might be TRBD2 (6 bases). The germline V gene encodes CDR1 SGHRS and CDR2 YFSETQ. Trimming removed 4 bases at V and 2 bases at J, with 15 bases between. The CDR3 is 16 residues long. This CDR3 reads CASSPFVGGNTGELFF. The CDR3 nucleotides are TGCGCCAGCAGCCCCTTCGTGGGAGGCAACACCGGGGAGCTGTTTTTT.

This clonotype was seen a handful of times. The V call is TRBV27, the J call TRBJ2-1, with TRBD1 identical over 11 bases. Per the germline V gene, CDR1 is MNHEY and CDR2 is SMNVEV (reference sequence). The V gene end was trimmed by 6 bases and the J gene end by 9 bases; junction bases not matched to a gene: 13. CDR3 length: 16 amino acids. The CDR3 DNA follows: TGTGCCAGCAGATCGGCCGGGACAGGGGGTATGGGTGAGCAGTTCTTC. Translating gives CASRSAGTGGMGEQFF.

This clonotype came up a few times. This sequence joins TRBV20-1 and TRBJ1-2; tentatively, D is TRBD1 (6 bases). The length of the CDR3 is 13 residues. V gave up 1 base and J gave up 4 bases, with 10 bases separating them. Germline V gives CDR1 DFQATT, CDR2 SNEGSKA (reference sequence). The CDR3 sequence: CSARGGRSYGYTF. CDR3 coding DNA: TGCAGTGCTAGAGGGGGGCGTAGCTATGGCTACACCTTC.

This chain connects TRBV9 to TRBJ2-2, with 8 positions matching TRBD2. Germline V gives CDR1 SGDLS, CDR2 YYNGEE. V gave up 2 bases and J gave up 4 bases; unmatched junction bases: 10. The CDR3 is made up of 17 amino acids. The CDR3 region has the DNA TGTGCCAGCAGCGTTTCCCCGGGAGGGACGGGCACCGGGGAGCTGTTTTTT. Translation gives CASSVSPGGTGTGELFF.